These 18 T cell receptor beta chains originate from one sample sequenced in a study of post-analysis software for immune sequencing data. Incorporated into the TCR beta cDNA libraries were unique molecular identifiers, which served to reduce PCR and sequencing biases. TCRdb redid the calling of the PCR reads with MiXCR, one entry per CDR3 protein. There are more than 500,000 distinct CDR3 sequences in the sample; around 31% occur only once, and approximately 5.4% lies in the top ten. Study-level results: A few TRBV segments, TRBV5-6, TRBV5-1 and TRBV20-1 among them, were found more frequent in patients than controls.

Their antigens remain unidentified. The material sequenced was blood. All receptors come from a girl between 2 and 17 years old with multiple sclerosis.

This clonotype was seen only a few times. V is TRBV7-2 and J is TRBJ2-5, with D tentatively TRBD2 (5 bases). Trimming cost V 5 bases and J 11 bases, with 18 bases left between them. This CDR3 has 13 amino acids. Germline V gene data show CDR1 as SGHTA and CDR2 as FQGNSA. The CDR3 DNA is TGTGCCAGCAGCCGCCCTAGCTACAATGAGCAGTACTTC. This gives the protein CASSRPSYNEQYF.

This clonotype was counted a few times. The chain links TRBV24-1 to TRBJ2-5; 11 bases line up with TRBD2. The CDR3 loop spans 17 amino acids. CDR1 KGHDR and CDR2 SFDVKD come from the germline V gene. V was pared by 4 bases and J by 3 bases, with 9 bases of the junction left unmatched. The CDR3 coding sequence is TGTGCCACCAGTGACCTGAAGGGACTAGCGGATAAAGAGACCCAGTACTTC. Protein product: CATSDLKGLADKETQYF.

CDR3 nucleotides: TGTGCCAGCAGCGCCCCATCGGTGGGGAAGACCCAGTACTTC. Residues: CASSAPSVGKTQYF. The chain uses TRBV5-5 and TRBJ2-5; D unresolved. V was pared by 4 bases and J by 6 bases, with 16 bases between. The CDR3 spans 14 residues. The germline CDR1 and CDR2 sequences are SGHKS and YYEKEE (reference sequence).

This chain links TRBV7-9 with TRBJ2-7; a weak D match, TRBD2 (5 bases). The germline V gene encodes CDR1 SEHNR and CDR2 FQNEAQ (reference sequence). This CDR3 is built from 12 residues. Between the trimmed V and J ends, which lost 1 base and 11 bases, there was a span of 12 bases. This CDR3 reads CASSLGEMVEYF. CDR3 sequence (DNA): TGTGCCAGCAGCTTAGGGGAGATGGTAGAGTACTTC.

This clonotype has more than one count but fewer than ten. The chain recombines TRBV7-9 with TRBJ2-3; TRBD1 matches at 7 bases. With 1 base clipped from V and 3 bases from J, the junction kept 4 bases outside the gene matches. This CDR3 has 15 amino acids. Germline-derived CDR1 and CDR2 are SEHNR and FQNEAQ (reference sequence). CDR3 loop: CASSLEQGRTDTQYF. The CDR3 region has the DNA TGTGCCAGCAGCTTAGAACAGGGGCGGACAGATACGCAGTATTTT.

The sample holds a few counts of this clonotype. This chain connects TRBV20-1 to TRBJ1-2, with TRBD1 matching over 8 bases. The CDR3 is made up of 13 amino acids. With V trimmed by 8 bases and J by 4 bases, 9 bases remained unmatched. Germline loops: CDR1 DFQATT, CDR2 SNEGSKA (reference sequence). The CDR3 here is CSSFQGTGYGYTF. CDR3 DNA: TGCAGTTCATTTCAGGGGACAGGCTATGGCTACACCTTC.

CDR3 nucleotide sequence: TGTGCCAGCAGGTTATGGGACAGCGGAACTGAAGCTTTCTTT. It yields the protein CASRLWDSGTEAFF. The chain combines TRBV12-3 or TRBV12-4 with TRBJ1-1, with TRBD1 identical over 7 bases. This CDR3 contains 14 residues. After removal of 6 bases from V and 5 bases from J, the junction contained 9 bases not matched to a gene.

This chain uses TRBV19 with TRBJ1-1; D perhaps matches TRBD1 (5 bases). The V and J ends lost 5 bases and 1 base respectively, with 11 bases between them. The CDR3 totals 14 residues. The germline CDR1 and CDR2 sequences are LNHDA and SQIVND (reference sequence). The CDR3 here is CASSWGSSNTEAFF. In nucleotides, the CDR3 is TGTGCCAGTAGTTGGGGCAGTTCGAACACTGAAGCTTTCTTT.

The chain uses TRBV7-6 and TRBJ1-1; no reliable D call. V was cut by 1 base and J by 1 base, with 10 bases left in between. The CDR3 has 15 amino acids. Germline V CDR1 and CDR2: SGHVS, FNYEAQ. CDR3 DNA: TGTGCCAGCAGCTTAGGTGGCACTCCGAACACTGAAGCTTTCTTT. This translates into CASSLGGTPNTEAFF.

There are a few counts of this clonotype. This chain connects TRBV5-1 to TRBJ1-1; D remains unclear. The CDR3 sequence is 14 residues long. With 0 bases removed from V and 1 base from J, the gap between germline ends came to 7 bases. CDR1 and CDR2 from the germline V gene are SGHRS and YFSETQ. CDR3 sequence: CASSLALGNTEAFF. The CDR3 DNA is TGCGCCAGCAGCTTGGCCCTCGGGAACACTGAAGCTTTCTTT.

The J gene is TRBJ2-5, the V gene TRBV11-2; no definite D call. Trimming removed 5 bases from V and 2 bases from J, with 18 bases in between. The CDR3 totals 16 residues. Germline loops: CDR1 SGHAT, CDR2 FQNNGV. The CDR3 loop is CASSLTDGPLQETQYF. In nucleotides, the CDR3 is TGTGCCAGCAGCCTGACGGACGGACCCTTACAAGAGACCCAGTACTTC.

This sequence joins TRBV25-1 and TRBJ2-3, with 8 bases identical to TRBD2. The germline V gene encodes CDR1 MGHDK and CDR2 SYGVNS. J was trimmed by 2 bases and V by 6 bases; bases with no gene match: 4. CDR3 length: 14 residues. CDR3 loop: CASRTAGATDTQYF. In nucleotides, the CDR3 is TGTGCCAGCAGGACAGCGGGAGCCACAGATACGCAGTATTTT.

Concerning this clonotype itself: The junction departs from the called germline gene at one end, perhaps through a read error. CDR3 DNA: TGTGCCAGCAGCTTGGCGGGCAAGATAATCACAGGTACGCAGTATTTT. It encodes CASSLAGKIITGTQYF. The chain employs TRBV5-6 and TRBJ2-3; a possible D gene is TRBD1 (5 bases). Germline-derived CDR1 and CDR2 are SGHDT and YYEEEE. CDR3 length: 16 amino acids.

This clonotype was found a few times. The rearrangement joins TRBV20-1 to TRBJ2-7; D not certain. This CDR3 is 13 amino acids long. V was pared by 0 bases and J by 4 bases, with 10 bases between. Germline CDR1 reads DFQATT; CDR2 reads SNEGSKA (reference sequence). CDR3 nucleotides: TGCAGTGCTAGAGATGTCGCAGAATACGAGCAGTACTTC. Its protein product is CSARDVAEYEQYF.

The chain uses TRBV9 and TRBJ1-1; D gene ambiguous. Per germline, CDR1 SGDLS and CDR2 YYNGEE. V lost 3 bases to trimming and J lost 5 bases, with 11 bases between them. This CDR3 is 13 amino acids long. CDR3 sequence (DNA): TGTGCCAGCAGCGCCTTCCCGAGGACTGAAGCTTTCTTT. As protein: CASSAFPRTEAFF. The complete variable domain, with remaining parts taken from reference TRBV9 and TRBJ1-1, reads DSGVTQTPKHLITATGQRVTLRCSPRSGDLSVYWYQQSLDQGLQFLIQYYNGEERAKGNILERFSAQQFPDLHSELNLSSLELGDSALYFCASSAFPRTEAFFGQGTRLTVV.

This clonotype was detected ten times or more. This chain links TRBV5-1 with TRBJ2-1; 7 bases are shared with TRBD1. Germline values: CDR1 SGHRS, CDR2 YFSETQ. The CDR3 is made up of 15 amino acids. V trimming: 5 bases; J trimming: 8 bases; junction bases outside the gene matches: 13. DNA of the CDR3: TGCGCCAGCAGTAACAGGGGAGTTATGGGCGATGAGCAGTTCTTC. Protein sequence: CASSNRGVMGDEQFF.

V and J are TRBV4-1 and TRBJ2-5; D unresolved. This CDR3 has 14 amino acids. Trimming cost V 1 base and J 4 bases, with 10 bases left between them. The germline V gene has CDR1 MGHRA and CDR2 YSYEKL. The CDR3 sequence: CASSQVPPAETQYF. CDR3 DNA sequence: TGCGCCAGCAGCCAAGTTCCCCCGGCAGAGACCCAGTACTTC.

This clonotype has just a few counts. The J gene is TRBJ2-3, the V gene TRBV20-1; 11 bases map to TRBD2. The CDR3 is 16 amino acids. Per germline, CDR1 DFQATT and CDR2 SNEGSKA (reference sequence). Trimming at V came to 4 bases and at J to 3 bases, leaving 9 bases not matched to a gene. The CDR3 loop is CSAISFSGGATDTQYF. The DNA for the CDR3 is TGCAGTGCTATCTCGTTTAGCGGGGGGGCAACAGATACGCAGTATTTT.